This T cell receptor (beta chain) comes out of a study of T cell repertoires in cytomegalovirus infection (dated by TCRdb to the late 2010s). About the investigation overall: Alongside well-studied HLA-B-restricted epitopes, the peptide stimulations were aimed at recently identified HLA-C-restricted CMV epitopes, whose presentation resists viral immunomodulation. The HLA type of each donor mattered for the analysis, because public TCR beta signatures pointed to carriage of CMV infection along with the matching HLA type.

The sample's treatment or condition, from its label and the paper: in vitro stimulation with specific CMV peptide epitopes to enrich CMV-specific T cells. Sequences MNHEY (CDR1) and SVGAGI (CDR2) are obtained from the germline V gene. At the junction V is shortened by 6 bases and J by 7 bases; bases outside the gene matches: 12. From the cysteine through the phenylalanine, the CDR3 covers 15 amino acids. The DNA shown is the 45-base CDR3, in frame from base 1. Sequencing was performed on an Illumina HiSeq 1500. TCRdb took the public reads, trimmed them with fastp at Q25, ran MiXCR for clone calling and kept in-frame beta chains. Rows are combined by CDR3 protein, so each entry shows the most common genes and DNA. Across this sample there are some 320,000 distinct CDR3 sequences, with under 35% seen only once. The ten largest clones take up around 20% of the sample. The investigation overall reported the following: In both this cohort and an independent cohort of 352 donors, the cumulative frequency of public TCR beta family members distinguished carriers of CMV infection plus the relevant HLA type. In the ex vivo response, HLA-C-restricted CMV-specific TCR beta clonotypes were dominant, and in two of eight donors the single most frequent clonotype came from this HLA-C-restricted group.

On this clonotype itself: Its antigen specificity is not known. Per-nucleotide qualities are absent, and no much larger clonotype sits a single base away.

The V and J segments used are TRBV6-5 and TRBJ2-1; the central 7 bases match TRBD2. This sequence originates from a human donor in good health (CMV status not recorded). Some clones in this sample may be carry-over from other donors' samples. The sample in question was cultured PBMCs, obtained from culture after CMV antigen stimulation. The CDR3 reads CASSPLSGTTNEQFF. The nucleotide sequence is TGTGCCAGCAGCCCCCTGTCAGGGACTACAAATGAGCAGTTCTTC.